These T cell receptor beta chains were read from a single sample in a study of PD-1 and CTLA-4 blockade in melanoma. Clones were sequenced by immunoSEQ multiplex PCR, and TCRdb holds only the in-frame ones, with some missing. Of 25,000 to 35,000 clones listed, about 89% were seen once; the top ten hold around 7.8%. The sample here was CD8+ T cells from peripheral blood, taken before anti-PD-1 treatment. The receptors stem from a human donor with melanoma. CDR3s include the opening cysteine and the closing phenylalanine or tryptophan. Fields, in order: V gene, D gene, clone size, J gene, CDR3 DNA, CDR3 protein. The D gene is left open where the match is weak. The size entry is marked missing in some rows and otherwise reads once, few, many or a size class.

V: TRBV19
D: -
size: -
J: TRBJ1-1
DNA: TGTGCCAGTAGTACCCCTCAAGGAGGGAACACTGAAGCTTTCTTT
CDR3: CASSTPQGGNTEAFF

V: TRBV27
D: -
size: -
J: TRBJ2-3
DNA: TGTGCCAGCAGTCTGATCCCGGACGGGATTGGGACAGATACGCAGTATTTT
CDR3: CASSLIPDGIGTDTQYF

V: TRBV28
D: -
size: few
J: TRBJ2-1
DNA: TGTGCCACCCTCCCTAGCATCCTAGACTCCTACAATGAGCAGTTCTTC
CDR3: CATLPSILDSYNEQFF

V: TRBV9
D: TRBD2
size: -
J: TRBJ2-2
DNA: TGTGCCAGCAGCGTGAAAGCGGGAGGTGGGGAGCTGTTTTTT
CDR3: CASSVKAGGGELFF

V: TRBV7-9
D: TRBD2
size: -
J: TRBJ2-7
DNA: TGTGCCAGCAGCCCCCCTAGCGGGAGGATCTACGAGCAGTACTTC
CDR3: CASSPPSGRIYEQYF

V: TRBV29-1
D: -
size: -
J: TRBJ1-4
DNA: TGCAGCGTTGTGGAGGGGGGTAATGAAAAACTGTTTTTT
CDR3: CSVVEGGNEKLFF

V: TRBV7-9
D: -
size: few
J: TRBJ2-3
DNA: TGTGCCAGCAGCTTAGGCAGGGGAAGCACAGATACGCAGTATTTT
CDR3: CASSLGRGSTDTQYF

V: TRBV6-2/TRBV6-3
D: -
size: once
J: TRBJ2-1
DNA: TGTGCCAGCAGCCCCGCAGGCGAGCACAATGAGCAGTTCTTC
CDR3: CASSPAGEHNEQFF

V: TRBV28
D: -
size: -
J: TRBJ1-1
DNA: TGTGCCAGCAGTCCGCAGGGTGAAGCTTTCTTT
CDR3: CASSPQGEAFF

V: TRBV2
D: -
size: few
J: TRBJ1-3
DNA: TGTGCCAGCAGTGAAGCAGGGATCGGAAACACCATATATTTT
CDR3: CASSEAGIGNTIYF

V: TRBV6-5
D: TRBD1
size: -
J: TRBJ1-6
DNA: TGTGCCAGCAGCCAGGGGGAGAACTCACCCCTCCACTTT
CDR3: CASSQGENSPLHF

V: TRBV6-2/TRBV6-3
D: -
size: -
J: TRBJ2-2
DNA: TGTGCCAGCAGCCGAAGTGCCGCCGGGGAGCTGTTTTTT
CDR3: CASSRSAAGELFF

V: TRBV2
D: -
size: -
J: TRBJ2-7
DNA: TGTGCCAGCAGTGACCAACAGGCCTCCTACGAGCAGTACTTC
CDR3: CASSDQQASYEQYF

V: TRBV27
D: -
size: -
J: TRBJ2-7
DNA: TGTGCCAGCAGTTTTATCTTGGAGGGCAAGGGTCTCAACGAGCAGTACTTC
CDR3: CASSFILEGKGLNEQYF

V: TRBV3-1/TRBV3-2
D: -
size: -
J: TRBJ1-2
DNA: TGTGCCAGCAGCCAAGATGGGACACCCTATGGCTACACCTTC
CDR3: CASSQDGTPYGYTF

V: TRBV6-4
D: TRBD2
size: -
J: TRBJ2-1
DNA: TGTGCCAGCAGTGACGGACTAGACAATGAGCAGTTCTTC
CDR3: CASSDGLDNEQFF

V: TRBV7-6
D: TRBD1
size: -
J: TRBJ1-2
DNA: TGTGCCAGCAGCCCCTCGGGACAGGGGTTCTACACCTTC
CDR3: CASSPSGQGFYTF

V: TRBV29-1
D: -
size: -
J: TRBJ2-7
DNA: TGCAGCGTTTGGGACCGCTCCTACGAGCAGTACTTC
CDR3: CSVWDRSYEQYF

V: TRBV12-5
D: -
size: few
J: TRBJ1-2
DNA: TGTGCTAGTCTGCGGACAGAGTGGGATGGCTACACCTTC
CDR3: CASLRTEWDGYTF

V: TRBV4-1
D: -
size: -
J: TRBJ1-1
DNA: TGCGCCAGCAGCCAAGAGGGAGCCCCCACTGAAGCTTTCTTT
CDR3: CASSQEGAPTEAFF

V: TRBV11-2
D: TRBD2
size: few
J: TRBJ2-7
DNA: TGTGCCAGCAGCTTAGATGGGAGGGTCCGATTCTACGAGCAGTACTTC
CDR3: CASSLDGRVRFYEQYF

V: TRBV7-2
D: -
size: -
J: TRBJ2-3
DNA: TGTGCCAGCAGCCTCCTCGGACTCTACACAGATACGCAGTATTTT
CDR3: CASSLLGLYTDTQYF

V: TRBV6-6
D: -
size: -
J: TRBJ1-5
DNA: TGTGCCAGCAGCCGGGGAGTCAATCAGCCCCAGCATTTT
CDR3: CASSRGVNQPQHF

V: TRBV7-2
D: -
size: -
J: TRBJ2-7
DNA: TGTGCCAGCAGCTTAGAAGGCGGGGGCGCCTACGAGCAGTACTTC
CDR3: CASSLEGGGAYEQYF

V: TRBV27
D: -
size: -
J: TRBJ2-1
DNA: TGTGCCAGCAGTTTAACTCTCAATGAGCAGTTCTTC
CDR3: CASSLTLNEQFF

V: TRBV14
D: -
size: -
J: TRBJ1-1
DNA: TGTGCCAGCAGGGGGTGGCAGAACACTGAAGCTTTCTTT
CDR3: CASRGWQNTEAFF

V: TRBV6-5
D: TRBD1
size: -
J: TRBJ1-2
DNA: TGTGCCAGCAGTTACTTTACAGGGGATAACTATGGCTACACCTTC
CDR3: CASSYFTGDNYGYTF

V: TRBV5-6
D: -
size: -
J: TRBJ1-1
DNA: TGTGCCAGCACCTTGGACAGTTTTCCGAACACTGAAGCTTTCTTT
CDR3: CASTLDSFPNTEAFF

V: TRBV19
D: TRBD1
size: -
J: TRBJ2-2
DNA: TGTGCCAGTACCCCCCGCACAGGGGGATCGTCCGGGGAGCTGTTTTTT
CDR3: CASTPRTGGSSGELFF

V: TRBV2
D: -
size: -
J: TRBJ1-2
DNA: TGTGCCAGCAGTGAAGGGGGGCCGGGCGATGGCTACACCTTC
CDR3: CASSEGGPGDGYTF

V: TRBV19
D: -
size: -
J: TRBJ2-3
DNA: TGTGCCAGTAGTAGTGTGGGCACAGATACGCAGTATTTT
CDR3: CASSSVGTDTQYF

V: TRBV6-5
D: -
size: -
J: TRBJ1-2
DNA: TGTGCCAGCAGTTACTGGAGCGGGGGAGTGGAGGGCTACACCTTC
CDR3: CASSYWSGGVEGYTF

V: TRBV30
D: -
size: once
J: TRBJ1-1
DNA: TGTGCCTGGAGTGTACTTGGGATGGCTGAAGCTTTCTTT
CDR3: CAWSVLGMAEAFF

V: TRBV6-6
D: TRBD2
size: -
J: TRBJ2-1
DNA: TGTGCCAGCATTTTAGCGGGAGGGCCCGGCAATGAGCAGTTCTTC
CDR3: CASILAGGPGNEQFF

V: TRBV27
D: -
size: -
J: TRBJ2-5
DNA: TGTGCCAGCAGTTTTGGGGGTTATGAGGCCACTCAAGAGACCCAGTACTTC
CDR3: CASSFGGYEATQETQYF

V: TRBV11-2
D: -
size: -
J: TRBJ1-1
DNA: TGTGCCAGCAGCTTAGAGGGCGGGGGACTTGAAGCTTTCTTT
CDR3: CASSLEGGGLEAFF

V: TRBV18
D: -
size: -
J: TRBJ1-5
DNA: TGTGCCAGCTCACCAGACAGAATCTATAGCAATCAGCCCCAGCATTTT
CDR3: CASSPDRIYSNQPQHF

V: TRBV28
D: TRBD1
size: -
J: TRBJ2-3
DNA: TGTGCCAGCAGTTTACTTATGGACAGGATAAGCACAGATACGCAGTATTTT
CDR3: CASSLLMDRISTDTQYF

V: TRBV19
D: TRBD2
size: -
J: TRBJ2-7
DNA: TGTGCCAGTAGTATAGTGGGACTAGCGGGACCTTACGAGCAGTACTTC
CDR3: CASSIVGLAGPYEQYF

V: TRBV28
D: TRBD2
size: -
J: TRBJ2-3
DNA: TGTGCCAGCAGTGGACTAGCGGGAGGAACAGATACGCAGTATTTT
CDR3: CASSGLAGGTDTQYF

V: TRBV3-1/TRBV3-2
D: -
size: -
J: TRBJ2-7
DNA: TGTGCCAGCAGCCCCGCACACAGGAACGAGCAGTACTTC
CDR3: CASSPAHRNEQYF